These T cell receptor beta chains were read from a single sample in a study of tumor-infiltrating lymphocytes in primary liver carcinoma. TCRdb recomputed calls from the multiplex PCR reads with MiXCR, one row per CDR3 protein. Of about 120,000 distinct CDR3 sequences listed, around 65% were seen once; the top ten hold over 6.5%. The sample was tumor-adjacent normal liver tissue. The source of these receptors is a woman aged 55-75 years with primary liver carcinoma and hepatitis B virus infection. CDR3s include the opening cysteine and the closing phenylalanine or tryptophan. D genes are given only for firm matches. Only some rows state a clone size, as once, few, many or a class for expanded clones.

CDR3 DNA | CDR3 protein | D gene | J gene | clone size | V gene
TGTGCCAGCAGCTCCGGGACAGGGGATCTGAGGGCCGAAAAACTGTTTTTT | CASSSGTGDLRAEKLFF | TRBD1 | TRBJ1-4 | many | TRBV7-8
TGTGCCAGCAGCCAGGACGAGACCCAGTACTTC | CASSQDETQYF | NA | TRBJ2-5 | many | TRBV12-3/TRBV12-4
TGTGCTAGCGGTTTGGTACGGGGAGAGGATCAGCCCCAGCATTTT | CASGLVRGEDQPQHF | NA | TRBJ1-5 | NA | TRBV12-5
TGTGCCAGCAGCTTAGGGGACAGCTTCTATGGCTACACCTTC | CASSLGDSFYGYTF | TRBD1 | TRBJ1-2 | medium-sized | TRBV11-2
TGTGCCAGCAGCTTAGGTTCGCGTCTAGCGGGGGGCGAGCAGTACTTC | CASSLGSRLAGGEQYF | TRBD2 | TRBJ2-7 | NA | TRBV7-3
TGCGTCAGCAGCTTCGGCAGATTAGGGGTCAATGAGCAGTTCTTC | CVSSFGRLGVNEQFF | NA | TRBJ2-1 | NA | TRBV5-1
TGTGCCACCAAAAAGTGGCCTTTCAACACCGGGGAGCTGTTTTTT | CATKKWPFNTGELFF | NA | TRBJ2-2 | NA | TRBV2
TGTGTCAACAGTTTATATGGAACAGGGACCTACGAGCAGTACTTC | CVNSLYGTGTYEQYF | NA | TRBJ2-7 | NA | TRBV28
TGTGCCATCAGTGACCCGGGACAGGGGAGCTCCTACGAGCAGTACTTC | CAISDPGQGSSYEQYF | TRBD1 | TRBJ2-7 | NA | TRBV10-3
TGTGCCAGCAGCCTAGTTCAGGGCCAAGAGACCCAGTACTTC | CASSLVQGQETQYF | NA | TRBJ2-5 | many | TRBV6-6
TGTGCCAGCAGAGCGCGGGACGGGGGTAATCAGCCCCAGCATTTT | CASRARDGGNQPQHF | NA | TRBJ1-5 | NA | TRBV6-6
TGTGCCAGCAGTTTAGTCCCGGCGGCAGTCATTTATCGGGGCGGCAATCAGCCCCAGCAATTT | CASSLVPAAVIYRGGNQPQQF | NA | TRBJ1-5 | NA | TRBV12-3/TRBV12-4
TGTCCCAGCAGCTACGTAGGCTCCTACAATGAGCAGTTCTTC | CPSSYVGSYNEQFF | NA | TRBJ2-1 | NA | TRBV5-5
TGTACCAGTAGTTACAGGGGCAGGGTGGATGGGGCCAACGTCCTGACTTTC | CTSSYRGRVDGANVLTF | TRBD1 | TRBJ2-6 | NA | TRBV6-5
TGCAGCGTTGACACAGATATGCAATATTTT | CSVDTDMQYF | NA | TRBJ2-3 | NA | TRBV29-1
TGTGCTAGTGGTTCGGGTCCGGGGGGCACAGATACGCAGTATTTC | CASGSGPGGTDTQYF | NA | TRBJ2-3 | NA | TRBV12-5
TGTGCCAGCAGCAAGGCTAGAGGGATTCCCCGAAGCTCCTACGAGCAGTACTTC | CASSKARGIPRSSYEQYF | NA | TRBJ2-7 | NA | TRBV5-1
TGTGCCAGCACCGAGATGAACACTGAAGCTTTCTTT | CASTEMNTEAFF | NA | TRBJ1-1 | many | TRBV6-1
TGTGCCAGCAGTCAAGATAGGGCGGGAGGAAATGTCAATGAGCAGTTCTTC | CASSQDRAGGNVNEQFF | TRBD2 | TRBJ2-1 | NA | TRBV4-2
TGCGCCAGCAGCTTGGAGGCGGGTTACAATGAGCAGTTCTTC | CASSLEAGYNEQFF | NA | TRBJ2-1 | many | TRBV5-1
TGTGCCAGCAGGTGGATCTCCCCGGTCTCCTACGAGCAGTATTTC | CASRWISPVSYEQYF | NA | TRBJ2-7 | NA | TRBV6-6
TGTGCCAGCAGTTACTCGACCGTTGGCCGGAGTTGGCACGAGCAGTACTTC | CASSYSTVGRSWHEQYF | NA | TRBJ2-7 | NA | TRBV6-2/TRBV6-3
TGCGCCAGCAGCTCCGACCTCCGGGCGGGTGGCACCGAGGAGCTGTTTTTT | CASSSDLRAGGTEELFF | NA | TRBJ2-2 | few | TRBV5-1
TGCGCCAGCAGCTTGAAATTGGGAGGAGATGGAGATACGCAGTATTTT | CASSLKLGGDGDTQYF | NA | TRBJ2-3 | few | TRBV5-1
TGTGCCAGCAGTTCCACAGGGAAACCCTACGAGCAGTACTTC | CASSSTGKPYEQYF | NA | TRBJ2-7 | NA | TRBV28
TGTGCCAGCATGGCTAGCGGGAGACCTAGCACATATACGCAGTATTTT | CASMASGRPSTYTQYF | TRBD2 | TRBJ2-3 | once | TRBV12-3/TRBV12-4
TGTTCCAGCACATACAGGTCGAACTCTGGAAACACCATATATTTT | CSSTYRSNSGNTIYF | NA | TRBJ1-3 | NA | TRBV6-5
TGCAGTGCCTCAGACAGGGGCAAGGCCTACGAGCAGTACTTC | CSASDRGKAYEQYF | TRBD1 | TRBJ2-7 | NA | TRBV20-1
TGCAGCGTCTCCGGGACAGGGGCGTCAGATACGCAGTATTTT | CSVSGTGASDTQYF | TRBD1 | TRBJ2-3 | NA | TRBV29-1
TGTGCCAGCAGGGTACTACAGGGGGGAGCTTTCTTT | CASRVLQGGAFF | TRBD1 | TRBJ1-1 | many | TRBV6-1
TGTGCCAGCAACCCTGGGGATATCAGCAATGAGCAGTTCTTC | CASNPGDISNEQFF | NA | TRBJ2-1 | NA | TRBV7-3
TGTGCCACCAGTGCGTCTGACAGGGACGGGTACAATGAGCAGTTCTTC | CATSASDRDGYNEQFF | TRBD1 | TRBJ2-1 | NA | TRBV5-8
TGTGCCACCAGTGAACCTGGACTAGCGGGAGGGCTCGAGCAGTACTTC | CATSEPGLAGGLEQYF | TRBD2 | TRBJ2-7 | few | TRBV24-1
TGCGCCAGCAGCCAAAACTCGTATGGCTACACCTTC | CASSQNSYGYTF | NA | TRBJ1-2 | many | TRBV4-1
TGTACCAGCAGCTCCGATTGGGAGACCCAGTACTTC | CTSSSDWETQYF | NA | TRBJ2-5 | NA | TRBV11-3
TGTGCCAACAGCCCCCCAGACAATGAGCGGTTCTTC | CANSPPDNERFF | NA | TRBJ2-1 | few | TRBV11-2
TGCGCCAGCAGCTTGACCCCCGGTTCAGGGCGGACTGAAGCTTTCTTT | CASSLTPGSGRTEAFF | NA | TRBJ1-1 | NA | TRBV5-1
TGTGCCAGCAGCGACAGGGGGAGGTTCTCCTACAATGAGCAGTTCTTC | CASSDRGRFSYNEQFF | TRBD1 | TRBJ2-1 | NA | TRBV7-9
TGCAGCGTTATAATTATCAGGGATGCCCGGGAGCTGTTTTTT | CSVIIIRDARELFF | NA | TRBJ2-2 | NA | TRBV29-1
TGTCTCAGCAGCCAGGCTCCCTCTGGTAAGGGTAACAATGAGCAGTTCTTC | CLSSQAPSGKGNNEQFF | NA | TRBJ2-1 | NA | TRBV4-2
TGTGCCAGCAGTCAGAAACACGAGCAGTACTTC | CASSQKHEQYF | NA | TRBJ2-7 | many | TRBV6-6